This T cell receptor (beta chain) was obtained from a study of T-cell reconstitution after alpha-beta-depleted transplantation in children (TCRdb year 2016). General notes on the study: Using TCR repertoire profiling, the study followed T-cell immune reconstitution in a quantitative way in children after TCRalphabeta/CD19-depleted allogeneic hematopoietic cell transplantation. Study-wide conclusions, independent of this receptor: In some patients, the high TCRbeta diversity seen at day 60 was put down to recipient T cells and intrathymic progenitors that had survived conditioning. Over the following months the frequencies of hyperexpanded clones went down, and after one year T-cell counts and TCRbeta diversity were mostly credited to newly produced T cells. The apparently early alphabetaT-cell count recovery about two months after transplant was reportedly dependent on only several hundred rapidly expanded clones derived from non-depleted graft cells.

Library preparation used PCR. The sample was run on an Illumina HiSeq 2500. TCR libraries were prepared with molecular barcoding, using unique molecular identifiers to normalize TCRbeta repertoire quantification. TCRdb applied fastp at Q25 and MiXCR to the public reads, then kept only in-frame beta chains. Entries that share a CDR3 protein sequence are merged under the most common genes and DNA. The sample records about 300,000 distinct CDR3 sequences, around a tenth of which are singletons. Together, the top ten hold around 7.6% of the sample. The sample's treatment or condition label is to be understood as: allogeneic hematopoietic cell transplantation with graft depleted of TCRalphabeta T cells and CD19 B cells. The transplant recipients were children given TCRalphabeta/CD19-depleted allogeneic hematopoietic cell grafts. As regards this clonotype: Its antigen is still unknown. It has no much larger one-base neighbor in the sample; base qualities were not kept.

Via the germline V gene, CDR1 is SGHDN and CDR2 FVKESK. The CDR3 holds 11 amino acids from the cysteine to the phenylalanine. Of all the DNA, just the CDR3 is kept, 33 bases in frame from base 1. The V end loses 3 bases and the J end loses 10 bases, and a stretch of 10 bases separates them. In this chain, TRBV14 is recombined with TRBJ2-7; no D gene call is confident. This clonotype was obtained from a boy in the first two years of life with acute myeloid leukemia, due to receive a stem cell transplant. This specimen was PBMCs, taken before TCRalphabeta/CD19-depleted stem cell transplant. In nucleotide form, the sequence is TGTGCCAGCAGCCAGTTGAAGGTACAGTACTTC. Its product reads: CASSQLKVQYF.